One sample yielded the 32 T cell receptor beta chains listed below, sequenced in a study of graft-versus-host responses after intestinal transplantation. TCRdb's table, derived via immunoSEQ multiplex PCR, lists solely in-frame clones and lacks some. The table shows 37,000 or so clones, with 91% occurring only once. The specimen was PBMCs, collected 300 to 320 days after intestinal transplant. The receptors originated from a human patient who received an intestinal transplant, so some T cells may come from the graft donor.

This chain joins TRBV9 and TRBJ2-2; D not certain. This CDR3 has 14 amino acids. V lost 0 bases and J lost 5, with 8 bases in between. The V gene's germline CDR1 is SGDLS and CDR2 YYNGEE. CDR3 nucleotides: TGTGCCAGCAGCGTAGAAATAAGGACCGGGGAGCTGTTTTTT. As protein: CASSVEIRTGELFF. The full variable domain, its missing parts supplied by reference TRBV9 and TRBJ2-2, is DSGVTQTPKHLITATGQRVTLRCSPRSGDLSVYWYQQSLDQGLQFLIQYYNGEERAKGNILERFSAQQFPDLHSELNLSSLELGDSALYFCASSVEIRTGELFFGEGSRLTVL.

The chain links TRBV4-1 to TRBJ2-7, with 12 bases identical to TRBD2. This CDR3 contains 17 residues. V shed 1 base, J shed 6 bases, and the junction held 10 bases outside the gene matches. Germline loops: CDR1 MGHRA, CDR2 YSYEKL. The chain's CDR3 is CASSQASLLAGGPEQYF. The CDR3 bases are TGCGCCAGCAGCCAAGCCTCCCTACTAGCGGGAGGACCCGAGCAGTACTTC.

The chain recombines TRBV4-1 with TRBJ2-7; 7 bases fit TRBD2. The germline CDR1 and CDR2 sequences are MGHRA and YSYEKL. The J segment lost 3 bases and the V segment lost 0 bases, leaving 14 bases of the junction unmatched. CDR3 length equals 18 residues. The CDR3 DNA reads TGCGCCAGCAGCCAAGAGGGAGGGGCGGGTCGGTTAATCTACGAGCAGTACTTC. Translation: CASSQEGGAGRLIYEQYF.

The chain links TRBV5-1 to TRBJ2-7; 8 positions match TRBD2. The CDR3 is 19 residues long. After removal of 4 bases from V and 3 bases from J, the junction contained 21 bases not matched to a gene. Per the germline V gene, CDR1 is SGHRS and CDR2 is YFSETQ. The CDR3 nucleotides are TGCGCCAGCAGCCTAGTCTTCCCTCGAAGACTAGCGAACGGCTACGAGCAGTACTTC. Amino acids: CASSLVFPRRLANGYEQYF.

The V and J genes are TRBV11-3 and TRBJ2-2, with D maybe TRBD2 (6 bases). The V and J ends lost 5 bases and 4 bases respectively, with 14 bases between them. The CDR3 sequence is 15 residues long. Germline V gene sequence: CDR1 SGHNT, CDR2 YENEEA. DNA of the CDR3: TGTGCCAGCAGCCTAGGAAAACTAGCCACCGGGGAGCTGTTTTTT. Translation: CASSLGKLATGELFF.

The CDR3 DNA is TGTGCCAGCAGCCCTTGGGGAGTTAGGGGGGATACTGAAGCTTTCTTT. Encoded protein: CASSPWGVRGDTEAFF. The rearrangement uses TRBV7-9 and TRBJ1-1; D possibly corresponds to TRBD1 (6 bases). The CDR3 sequence is 16 residues long. Trimming cost V 5 bases and J 5 bases, with 21 bases left between them. Germline loops: CDR1 SEHNR, CDR2 FQNEAQ (reference sequence).

The CDR3 DNA reads TGTGCCAGCAGCCAGGGGACGGCGAACACTGAAGCTTTCTTT. This encodes CASSQGTANTEAFF. The J gene is TRBJ1-1, the V gene TRBV6-5; D might be TRBD1 (6 bases). From germline, CDR1 is MNHEY and CDR2 SVGAGI. V lost 6 bases to trimming and J lost 1 base, with 12 bases between them. The CDR3 runs 14 residues.

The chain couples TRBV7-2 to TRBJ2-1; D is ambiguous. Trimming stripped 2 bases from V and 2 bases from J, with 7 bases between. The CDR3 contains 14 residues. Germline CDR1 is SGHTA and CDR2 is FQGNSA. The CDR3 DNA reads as TGTGCCAGCAGCTTAACGGGCCCCTACAATGAGCAGTTCTTC. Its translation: CASSLTGPYNEQFF.

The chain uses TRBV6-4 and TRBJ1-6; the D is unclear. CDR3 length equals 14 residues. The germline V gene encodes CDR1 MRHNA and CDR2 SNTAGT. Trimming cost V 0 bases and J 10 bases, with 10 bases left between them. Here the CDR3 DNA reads TGTGCCAGCAGTGACTCTGGCGGGGTCTCACCCCTCCACTTT. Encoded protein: CASSDSGGVSPLHF.

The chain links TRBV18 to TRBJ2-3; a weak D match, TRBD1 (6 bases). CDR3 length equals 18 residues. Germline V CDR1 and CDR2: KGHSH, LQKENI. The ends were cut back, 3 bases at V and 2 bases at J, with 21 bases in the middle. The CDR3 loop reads CASSPGTTGKGSTDTQYF. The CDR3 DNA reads TGTGCCAGCTCACCCGGGACAACAGGGAAGGGGTCCACAGATACGCAGTATTTT.

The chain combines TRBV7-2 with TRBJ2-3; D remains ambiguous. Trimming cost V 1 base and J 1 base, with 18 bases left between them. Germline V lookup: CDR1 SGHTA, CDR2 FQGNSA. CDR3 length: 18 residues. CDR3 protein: CASSLGQLVLLRTDTQYF. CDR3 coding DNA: TGTGCCAGCAGCTTAGGCCAGTTGGTCCTCCTACGCACAGATACGCAGTATTTT.

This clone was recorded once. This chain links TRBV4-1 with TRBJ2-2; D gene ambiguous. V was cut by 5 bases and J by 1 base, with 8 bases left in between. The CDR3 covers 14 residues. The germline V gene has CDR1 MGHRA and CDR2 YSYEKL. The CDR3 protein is CASSSPLNTGELFF. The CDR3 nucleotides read TGCGCCAGCAGCTCTCCGTTGAACACCGGGGAGCTGTTTTTT.

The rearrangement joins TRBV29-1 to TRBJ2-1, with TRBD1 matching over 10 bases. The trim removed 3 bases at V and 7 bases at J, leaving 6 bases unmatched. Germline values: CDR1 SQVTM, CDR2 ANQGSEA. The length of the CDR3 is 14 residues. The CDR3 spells CSVDGTGEGNEQFF. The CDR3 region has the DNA TGCAGCGTTGATGGGACAGGGGAAGGGAATGAGCAGTTCTTC.

Here the CDR3 DNA reads TGTGCCAGCAGCCCCGGGACAGGGGTTCAATCTGAGCAGTTCTTC. This codes for CASSPGTGVQSEQFF. The chain has TRBV7-6 and TRBJ2-1; 10 bases are shared with TRBD1. Per germline, CDR1 SGHVS and CDR2 FNYEAQ. The length of the CDR3 is 15 residues. The junction had 10 bases not matched to a gene; V was cut back by 5 bases and J by 9 bases. Full variable domain (missing parts from reference TRBV7-6 and TRBJ2-1): GAGVSQSPRYKVTKRGQDVALRCDPISGHVSLYWYRQALGQGPEFLTYFNYEAQQDKSGLPNDRFSAERPEGSISTLTIQRTEQRDSAMYRCASSPGTGVQSEQFFGPGTRLTVL.

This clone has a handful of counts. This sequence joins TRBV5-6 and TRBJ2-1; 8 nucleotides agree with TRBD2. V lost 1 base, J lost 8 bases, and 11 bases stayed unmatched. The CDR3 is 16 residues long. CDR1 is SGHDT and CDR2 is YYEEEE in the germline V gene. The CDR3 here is CASSLWVAGNSDEQFF. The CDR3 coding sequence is TGTGCCAGCAGCTTGTGGGTAGCGGGAAATAGCGATGAGCAGTTCTTC.

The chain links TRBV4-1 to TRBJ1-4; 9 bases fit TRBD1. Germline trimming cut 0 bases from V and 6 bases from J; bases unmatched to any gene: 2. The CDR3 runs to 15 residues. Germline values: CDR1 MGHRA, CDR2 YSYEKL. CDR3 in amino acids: CASSQDGTGYEKLFF. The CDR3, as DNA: TGCGCCAGCAGCCAAGACGGGACAGGGTATGAAAAACTGTTTTTT.

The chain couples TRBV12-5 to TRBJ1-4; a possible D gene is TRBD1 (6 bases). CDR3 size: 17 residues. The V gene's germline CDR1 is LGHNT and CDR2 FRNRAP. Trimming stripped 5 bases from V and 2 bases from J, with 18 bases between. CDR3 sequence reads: CASGPVNHRATNEKLFF. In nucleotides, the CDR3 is TGTGCTAGTGGTCCCGTAAACCACAGGGCGACTAATGAAAAACTGTTTTTT.

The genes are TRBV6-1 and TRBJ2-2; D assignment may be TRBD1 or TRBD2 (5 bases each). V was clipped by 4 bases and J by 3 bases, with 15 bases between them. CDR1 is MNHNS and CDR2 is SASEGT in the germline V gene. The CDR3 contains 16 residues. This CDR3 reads CASSGAWGSHTGELFF. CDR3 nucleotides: TGTGCCAGCAGTGGGGCCTGGGGGTCCCACACCGGGGAGCTGTTTTTT.

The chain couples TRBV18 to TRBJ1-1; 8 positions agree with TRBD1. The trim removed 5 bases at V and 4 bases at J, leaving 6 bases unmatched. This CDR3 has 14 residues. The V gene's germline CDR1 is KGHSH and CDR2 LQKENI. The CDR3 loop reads CASSDRGGATEAFF. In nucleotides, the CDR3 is TGTGCCAGCTCAGACAGGGGTGGGGCCACTGAAGCTTTCTTT.

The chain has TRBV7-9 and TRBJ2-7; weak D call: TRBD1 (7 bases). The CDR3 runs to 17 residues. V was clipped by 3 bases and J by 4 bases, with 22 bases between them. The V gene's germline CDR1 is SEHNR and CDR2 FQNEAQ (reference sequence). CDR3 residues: CASSFGGTEKGRYEQYF. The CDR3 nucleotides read TGTGCCAGCAGCTTTGGCGGGACAGAGAAAGGACGGTACGAGCAGTACTTC.

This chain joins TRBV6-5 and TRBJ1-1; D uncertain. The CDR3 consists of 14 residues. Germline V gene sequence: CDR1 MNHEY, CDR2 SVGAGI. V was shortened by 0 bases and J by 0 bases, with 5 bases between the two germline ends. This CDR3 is CASSYSRVNTEAFF. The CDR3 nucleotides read TGTGCCAGCAGTTACTCGAGGGTGAACACTGAAGCTTTCTTT.

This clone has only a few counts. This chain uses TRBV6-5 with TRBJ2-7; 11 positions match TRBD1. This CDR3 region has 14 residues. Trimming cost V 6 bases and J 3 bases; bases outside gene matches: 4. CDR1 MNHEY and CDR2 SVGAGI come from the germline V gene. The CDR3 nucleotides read TGTGCCAGCAGGGGGGACAGGGGGGACTACGAGCAGTACTTC. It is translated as CASRGDRGDYEQYF.

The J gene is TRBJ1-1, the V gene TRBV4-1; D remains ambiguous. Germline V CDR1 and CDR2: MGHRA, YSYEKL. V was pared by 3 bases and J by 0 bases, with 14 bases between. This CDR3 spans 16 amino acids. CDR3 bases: TGCGCCAGCAGCCAGCGAGGTTGGGGTGTGAACACTGAAGCTTTCTTT. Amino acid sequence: CASSQRGWGVNTEAFF.

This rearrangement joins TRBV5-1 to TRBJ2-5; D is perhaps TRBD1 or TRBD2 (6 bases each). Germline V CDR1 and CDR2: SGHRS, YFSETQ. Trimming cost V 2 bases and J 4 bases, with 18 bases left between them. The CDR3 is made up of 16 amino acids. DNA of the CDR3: TGCGCCAGCAGCTTCGGGACACCGGAGGGGAGAGAGACCCAGTACTTC. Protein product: CASSFGTPEGRETQYF. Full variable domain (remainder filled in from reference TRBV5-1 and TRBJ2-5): KAGVTQTPRYLIKTRGQQVTLSCSPISGHRSVSWYQQTPGQGLQFLFEYFSETQRNKGNFPGRFSGRQFSNSRSEMNVSTLELGDSALYLCASSFGTPEGRETQYFGPGTRLLVL.

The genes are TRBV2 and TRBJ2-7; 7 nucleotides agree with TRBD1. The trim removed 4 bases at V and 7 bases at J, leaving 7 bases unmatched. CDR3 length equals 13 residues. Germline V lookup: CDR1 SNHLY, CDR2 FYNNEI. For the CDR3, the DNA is TGTGCCAGCAGTGGTCAGGGGGTGGAAGAGCAGTACTTC. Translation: CASSGQGVEEQYF. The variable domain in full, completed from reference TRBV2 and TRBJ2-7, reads EPEVTQTPSHQVTQMGQEVILRCVPISNHLYFYWYRQILGQKVEFLVSFYNNEISEKSEIFDDQFSVERPDGSNFTLKIRSTKLEDSAMYFCASSGQGVEEQYFGPGTRLTVT.

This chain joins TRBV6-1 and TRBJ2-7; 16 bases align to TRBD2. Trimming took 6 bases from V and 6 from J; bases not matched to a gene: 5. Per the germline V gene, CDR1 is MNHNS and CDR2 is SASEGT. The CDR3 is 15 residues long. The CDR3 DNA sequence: TGTGCCAGCAGAGGGACTAGCGGGGGGGCCCGCGAGCAGTACTTC. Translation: CASRGTSGGAREQYF.

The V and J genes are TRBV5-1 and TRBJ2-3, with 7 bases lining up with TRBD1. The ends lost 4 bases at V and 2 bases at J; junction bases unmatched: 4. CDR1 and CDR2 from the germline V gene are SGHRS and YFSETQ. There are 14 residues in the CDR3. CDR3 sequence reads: CASSETGVTDTQYF. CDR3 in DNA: TGCGCCAGCAGCGAAACAGGGGTCACAGATACGCAGTATTTT.

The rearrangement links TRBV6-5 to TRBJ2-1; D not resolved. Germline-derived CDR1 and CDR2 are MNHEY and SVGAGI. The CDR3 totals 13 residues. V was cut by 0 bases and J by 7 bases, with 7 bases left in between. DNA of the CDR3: TGTGCCAGCAGTTACTCGATCGAGAATGAGCAGTTCTTC. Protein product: CASSYSIENEQFF.

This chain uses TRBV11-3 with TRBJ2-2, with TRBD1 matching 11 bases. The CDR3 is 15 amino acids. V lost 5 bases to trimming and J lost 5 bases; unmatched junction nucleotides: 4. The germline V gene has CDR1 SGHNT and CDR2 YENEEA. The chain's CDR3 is CASSRGQGATGELFF. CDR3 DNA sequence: TGTGCCAGCAGCCGTGGACAGGGGGCTACCGGGGAGCTGTTTTTT.

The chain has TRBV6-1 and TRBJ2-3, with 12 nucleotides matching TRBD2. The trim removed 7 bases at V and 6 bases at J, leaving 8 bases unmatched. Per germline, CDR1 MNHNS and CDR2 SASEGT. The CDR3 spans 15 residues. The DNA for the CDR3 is TGTGCCAGCAACCGCCTAGCGGGGGGGGTGGATACGCAGTATTTT. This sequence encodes CASNRLAGGVDTQYF.

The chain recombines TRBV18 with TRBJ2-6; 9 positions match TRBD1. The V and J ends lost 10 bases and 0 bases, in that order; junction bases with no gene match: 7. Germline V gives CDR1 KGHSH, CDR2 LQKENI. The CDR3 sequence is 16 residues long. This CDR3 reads CATQDRGSSGANVLTF. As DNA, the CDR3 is TGTGCCACCCAGGACAGGGGATCCTCTGGGGCCAACGTCCTGACTTTC.

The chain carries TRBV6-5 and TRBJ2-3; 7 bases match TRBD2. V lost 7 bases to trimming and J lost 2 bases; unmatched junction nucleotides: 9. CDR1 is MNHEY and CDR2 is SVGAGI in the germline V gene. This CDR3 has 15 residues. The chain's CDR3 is CASTPRGDPTDTQYF. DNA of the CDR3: TGTGCCAGCACTCCTCGGGGGGACCCCACAGATACGCAGTATTTT.